This T cell receptor (beta chain) was sequenced for a study of T cell repertoires in cytomegalovirus infection. The wider study: From public TCR beta signatures came an indication of both CMV infection and matching HLA type.

TCRdb re-called the reads through MiXCR, storing one row per CDR3 protein. The table lists around 630,000 distinct CDR3 sequences, 24% of them singletons, with 6.5% to 10% in the top ten. Concerning this clonotype itself: Its matching antigen is unknown.

Study-wide findings and caveats: The cumulative frequency of public TCR beta families identified carriers of CMV plus the relevant HLA.

The CDR3 consists of 15 residues. V shed 4 bases, J shed 6 bases, and the junction held 7 bases outside the gene matches. Germline CDR1 reads ENHRY; CDR2 reads SYGVKD. The source material was CD8+ T cells from PBMCs. V and J are TRBV10-3 and TRBJ2-7, with 12 nucleotides matching TRBD1. This receptor was taken from a human donor in good health (CMV status not recorded). Some clones in this sample may be carry-over from other donors' samples. The CDR3: CAISAPGQGAGEQYF. The DNA of the CDR3 is TGTGCCATCAGTGCACCGGGACAGGGGGCTGGCGAGCAGTACTTC.